These 17 T cell receptor beta chains originate from one sample sequenced in a study of blood T cell repertoires in COVID-19. Clones were sequenced by immunoSEQ multiplex PCR, and TCRdb holds only the in-frame ones, with some missing. The table lists fewer than 600,000 clones, 89% of them singletons. The sample consisted of peripheral blood. These receptors came from a man aged 18 to 29 with COVID-19, enrolled during active disease.

The chain combines TRBV7-7 with TRBJ2-3; a weak D match, TRBD1 (5 bases). Germline CDR1 reads SSHAT; CDR2 reads FNYEAQ (reference sequence). The CDR3 spans 13 residues. V lost 4 bases and J lost 2, with 7 bases in between. CDR3 sequence (DNA): TGTGCCAGCAGCTCGACAGTCACAGATACGCAGTATTTT. This translates into CASSSTVTDTQYF.

The V and J genes are TRBV9 and TRBJ1-1; 7 positions agree with TRBD1. The CDR3 consists of 15 residues. Germline-derived CDR1 and CDR2 are SGDLS and YYNGEE. With 3 bases clipped from V and 3 bases from J, the junction kept 8 bases outside the gene matches. CDR3 amino acids: CASSGATGSDTEAFF. CDR3 DNA: TGTGCCAGCAGCGGGGCGACAGGGAGTGACACTGAAGCTTTCTTT.

This chain uses TRBV28 with TRBJ2-5, with 10 bases lining up with TRBD1. CDR1 is MDHEN and CDR2 is SYDVKM in the germline V gene. Trimming at V came to 8 bases and at J to 5 bases, leaving 11 bases not matched to a gene. This CDR3 has 15 amino acids. The CDR3: CASAAGTGVYETQYF. CDR3 in DNA: TGTGCCAGCGCGGCAGGGACAGGGGTTTACGAGACCCAGTACTTC.

This clone showed up just once. The chain carries TRBV18 and TRBJ2-1; the D is unclear. Germline V gives CDR1 KGHSH, CDR2 LQKENI. With 0 bases removed from V and 7 bases from J, the gap between germline ends came to 10 bases. CDR3 size: 14 residues. The CDR3 loop reads CASSPPELGNEQFF. The CDR3 DNA reads TGTGCCAGCTCACCACCGGAGCTAGGAAATGAGCAGTTCTTC.

CDR3 sequence reads: CASSIAGDTQYF. The CDR3, as DNA: TGTGCCAGCAGTATCGCAGGAGATACGCAGTATTTT. The chain uses TRBV5-4 and TRBJ2-3; unclear D gene. CDR3 length: 12 amino acids. V was clipped by 5 bases and J by 5 bases, with 9 bases between them. Germline V gene sequence: CDR1 SGHNT, CDR2 YYREEE (reference sequence).

The V and J genes are TRBV30 and TRBJ1-3; D is perhaps TRBD1 (6 bases). The CDR3 runs 15 residues. V was cut by 1 base and J by 5 bases, with 15 bases left in between. CDR1 and CDR2 (germline): GTSNPN, SVGIG (reference sequence). The CDR3 region has the DNA TGTGCCTGGAGTGATCTGGGGGGGGCGAGAAACACCATATATTTT. Translation: CAWSDLGGARNTIYF.

The genes are TRBV19 and TRBJ2-1; 9 bases map to TRBD2. From germline, CDR1 is LNHDA and CDR2 SQIVND (reference sequence). V gave up 3 bases and J gave up 4 bases; unmatched junction bases: 7. The CDR3 runs to 16 residues. The CDR3 DNA is TGTGCCAGTAGTATCGTCGGTAGCGGGAGATACAATGAGCAGTTCTTC. Its protein is CASSIVGSGRYNEQFF.

The chain uses TRBV6-5 and TRBJ1-2; no definite D call. Looked up from germline, CDR1 is MNHEY and CDR2 is SVGAGI. V lost 10 bases to trimming and J lost 11 bases, with 26 bases between them. This CDR3 contains 14 residues. The CDR3 bases are TGTGCCACCACAAAACGATTCGCGGGAGCCGTTTACACCTTC. Encoded protein: CATTKRFAGAVYTF.

This clone has a single count. The CDR3 DNA reads TGTGCCAGCAGTGAATGGGACATGAACACTGAAGCTTTCTTT. Residues: CASSEWDMNTEAFF. The gene calls are TRBV6-1 and TRBJ1-1, with D possibly TRBD1 on 6 matching bases. Germline loops: CDR1 MNHNS, CDR2 SASEGT. V gave up 2 bases and J gave up 0 bases, with 7 bases separating them. The length of the CDR3 is 14 residues.

The chain is built from TRBV29-1 and TRBJ2-5; 8 bases are a match to TRBD2. The CDR3 is 12 residues long. CDR1 and CDR2 (germline): SQVTM, ANQGSEA. V trimming: 5 bases; J trimming: 4 bases; junction bases outside the gene matches: 3. CDR3 sequence: CSVFAGGETQYF. CDR3 DNA sequence: TGCAGCGTTTTCGCGGGGGGAGAGACCCAGTACTTC.

V is TRBV19 and J is TRBJ1-1; D is ambiguous. The length of the CDR3 is 11 residues. V was clipped by 3 bases and J by 7 bases, with 6 bases between them. CDR1 is LNHDA, CDR2 SQIVND, per germline (reference sequence). In nucleotides, the CDR3 is TGTGCCAGTAGTATCGGACTTGAAGCTTTCTTT. This sequence encodes CASSIGLEAFF. Drawing the rest from reference TRBV19 and TRBJ1-1, the complete variable domain is DGGITQSPKYLFRKEGQNVTLSCEQNLNHDAMYWYRQDPGQGLRLIYYSQIVNDFQKGDIAEGYSVSREKKESFPLTVTSAQKNPTAFYLCASSIGLEAFFGQGTRLTVV.

This clone was detected once. J is TRBJ2-1 and V is TRBV10-3, with 8 bases aligning to TRBD1. CDR3 length: 14 residues. The trim removed 4 bases at V and 9 bases at J, leaving 8 bases unmatched. CDR1 and CDR2 from the germline V gene are ENHRY and SYGVKD. The CDR3 DNA follows: TGTGCCATCAGTGCCACAGGGGGTATCGGTGAGCAGTTCTTC. Protein sequence: CAISATGGIGEQFF.

This sequence joins TRBV5-1 and TRBJ2-5; 9 bases map to TRBD2. CDR1 is SGHRS and CDR2 is YFSETQ in the germline V gene. Trimming cost V 0 bases and J 1 base; bases outside gene matches: 4. The CDR3 sequence is 16 residues long. CDR3 loop: CASSLVGGRGQETQYF. DNA of the CDR3: TGCGCCAGCAGCTTGGTCGGCGGGAGGGGCCAAGAGACCCAGTACTTC.

The chain uses TRBV19 and TRBJ1-5, with 7 nucleotides matching TRBD1. There are 17 residues in the CDR3. V gave up 3 bases and J gave up 4 bases; unmatched junction bases: 12. Germline CDR1 and CDR2: LNHDA and SQIVND (reference sequence). This chain's CDR3 is CASSIQGGDWSNQPQHF. CDR3 coding DNA: TGTGCCAGTAGTATTCAAGGGGGCGACTGGTCAAATCAGCCCCAGCATTTT.

V gene TRBV21-1 combines with J gene TRBJ1-2; the table's TRBD1 call for D was not verified on the DNA. TRBV21-1 is assigned pseudogene status. There are 15 residues in the CDR3. The CDR3 coding sequence is TGTGCCAGCAGCAGTAGACAGGAAGCTAACTATGGCTACACCTTC. The encoded protein is CASSSRQEANYGYTF.

The chain combines TRBV5-1 with TRBJ1-4, with 9 bases fitting TRBD1. Germline values: CDR1 SGHRS, CDR2 YFSETQ. The CDR3 is made up of 16 amino acids. Trimming removed 4 bases from V and 8 bases from J; junction bases left unmatched: 12. The CDR3 nucleotides read TGCGCCAGCAGCACAAATCCGGGACAGGGAAGCGAAAAACTGTTTTTT. Translating gives CASSTNPGQGSEKLFF.

CDR3 loop: CASSASRKGLPLRYEQYF. The CDR3 DNA reads TGTGCCAGCAGCGCCTCCCGTAAGGGACTACCACTTCGGTACGAGCAGTACTTC. This chain joins TRBV9 and TRBJ2-7; 7 bases align to TRBD2. Looked up from germline, CDR1 is SGDLS and CDR2 is YYNGEE. This CDR3 spans 18 amino acids. The V segment lost 3 bases and the J segment 4 bases; nucleotides outside the gene matches: 19. Together with reference TRBV9 and TRBJ2-7, the CDR3 gives the full variable domain: DSGVTQTPKHLITATGQRVTLRCSPRSGDLSVYWYQQSLDQGLQFLIQYYNGEERAKGNILERFSAQQFPDLHSELNLSSLELGDSALYFCASSASRKGLPLRYEQYFGPGTRLTVT.